Given below is one TCR beta chain in context. The sample originates from a study of blood T cell repertoires in COVID-19. Study as a whole: Some COVID-19 samples were acute and others convalescent; all came from the United States, Italy and Spain.

The Seattle site enrolled patients during active infection and followed them longitudinally. Clones were sequenced by immunoSEQ multiplex PCR, and TCRdb holds only the in-frame ones, with some missing. The table lists about 160,000 clones, around 89% of them singletons. The CDR3 is 14 residues long. The germline V gene encodes CDR1 SGHRS and CDR2 YFSETQ. The V end lost 3 bases, the J end lost 4 bases, and 12 bases lay between the germline ends. The source is a man between 18 and 29 years old with COVID-19, enrolled during active disease. V usage is TRBV5-1 and J usage is TRBJ2-3; D gene unclear. Specimen: peripheral blood. CDR3 in amino acids: CASSSPGLSDTQYF. The DNA of the CDR3 is TGCGCCAGCAGCTCGCCTGGTCTATCAGATACGCAGTATTTT.